Included here is one TCR beta chain sequence, with context. The record originates from a study of blood T cell repertoires in COVID-19. Study details: In each case, the material was cDNA or gDNA derived from T cells, B-cell-depleted T cells, or PBMCs.

Under the authors' procedure: The assay estimated nucleated cells by amplifying reference gene primers. TCRdb's copy holds only in-frame clones and misses some; the assay was immunoSEQ multiplex PCR. V and J calls and clone size are given by that table; D and trimming were obtained from the DNA. Found here are some 49,000 clones, roughly 82% of them singletons; the top ten hold roughly 2.5%. The CDR3 runs to 17 residues. V dropped 5 bases and J dropped 2; count of bases not matched to a gene: 13. Germline V lookup: CDR1 SGHDT, CDR2 YYEEEE. The TCR comes from a woman aged 55 to 70 with acute or convalescent COVID-19. This chain connects TRBV5-6 to TRBJ2-3, with 8 bases fitting TRBD2. The sample consisted of peripheral blood. The DNA for the CDR3 is TGTGCCAGCAGAGAAGACAGCGGGGGAGCACCCACAGATACGCAGTATTTT. Translating it yields CASREDSGGAPTDTQYF.